The sequence of this T cell receptor beta chain was determined in a study of CD8+CD57+ T cells in acquired aplastic anemia. Study at large: When averaged, DNA from sorted CD4+ and CD8+ cells came to 3.2 ug. The study's findings and limits: Between the patient and control groups, CD8+ Simpson's diversity did not differ significantly. The number of CD8+ CDR3 sequences shared by patients and controls was twenty-nine.

CD8+CD57+ cell expansion had been shown by flow cytometry in patients chosen for sequencing. There were no patients without severe acquired aplastic anemia. Remarks on this clonotype: Its antigen is undetermined.

Profiling that covered TCR beta VDJ and CDR3 relied on genomic DNA as its template. TCRdb itself ran the reads through MiXCR, one entry per CDR3 protein. The sample lists about 200,000 distinct CDR3 sequences; 65% were seen once. The CDR3 has 16 residues. Trimming pared 4 bases from V and 1 base from J, leaving 16 bases between. The germline V gene has CDR1 SEHNR and CDR2 FQNEAQ (reference sequence). The TCR comes from a human donor with aplastic anemia. V and J are TRBV7-9 and TRBJ1-2; tentative D call: TRBD1 (5 bases). Sample: sorted CD4+, CD8+, or CD8+CD57+ T cells (not recorded which) from PBMCs. CDR3 coding DNA: TGTGCCAGCAGCTCCCATTGGGGCTGGGGTAACTATGGCTACACCTTC. It translates to CASSSHWGWGNYGYTF.